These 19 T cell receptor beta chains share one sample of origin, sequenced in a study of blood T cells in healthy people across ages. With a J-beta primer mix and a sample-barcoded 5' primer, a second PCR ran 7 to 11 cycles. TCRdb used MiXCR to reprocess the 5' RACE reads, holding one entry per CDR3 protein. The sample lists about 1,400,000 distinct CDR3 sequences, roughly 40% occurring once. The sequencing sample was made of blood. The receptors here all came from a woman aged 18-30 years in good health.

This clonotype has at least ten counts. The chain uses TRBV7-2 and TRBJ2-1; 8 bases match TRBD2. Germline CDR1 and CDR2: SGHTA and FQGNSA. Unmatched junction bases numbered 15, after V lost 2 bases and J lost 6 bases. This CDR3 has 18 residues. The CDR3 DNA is TGTGCCAGCAGCTTACGGCCCGCGGGGGCGGGGGGCACCAATGAGCAGTTCTTC. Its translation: CASSLRPAGAGGTNEQFF.

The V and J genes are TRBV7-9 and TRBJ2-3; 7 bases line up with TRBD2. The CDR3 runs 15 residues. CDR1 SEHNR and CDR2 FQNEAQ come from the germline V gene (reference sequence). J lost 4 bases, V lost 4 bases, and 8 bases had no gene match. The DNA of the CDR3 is TGTGCCAGCAGCTCAGGACTAGGTTTGGCAGATACGCAGTATTTT. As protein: CASSSGLGLADTQYF.

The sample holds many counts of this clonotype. CDR3 bases: TGCGCCAGCAGCCAAGTGCCGTTAGCCAAAAACATTCAGTACTTC. Protein: CASSQVPLAKNIQYF. The rearrangement links TRBV4-1 to TRBJ2-4; D call uncertain. The CDR3 runs to 15 residues. Trimming pared 1 base from V and 0 bases from J, leaving 7 bases between. Germline values: CDR1 MGHRA, CDR2 YSYEKL.

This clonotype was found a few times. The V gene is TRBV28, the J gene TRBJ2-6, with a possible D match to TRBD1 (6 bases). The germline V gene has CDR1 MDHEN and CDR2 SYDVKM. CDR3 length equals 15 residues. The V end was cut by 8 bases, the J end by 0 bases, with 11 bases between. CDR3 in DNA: TGTGCCAGCCAGGGGCAGGGCTCTGGGGCCAACGTCCTGACTTTC. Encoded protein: CASQGQGSGANVLTF. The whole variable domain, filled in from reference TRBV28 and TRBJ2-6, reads DVKVTQSSRYLVKRTGEKVFLECVQDMDHENMFWYRQDPGLGLRLIYFSYDVKMKEKGDIPEGYSVSREKKERFSLILESASTNQTSMYLCASQGQGSGANVLTFGAGSRLTVL.

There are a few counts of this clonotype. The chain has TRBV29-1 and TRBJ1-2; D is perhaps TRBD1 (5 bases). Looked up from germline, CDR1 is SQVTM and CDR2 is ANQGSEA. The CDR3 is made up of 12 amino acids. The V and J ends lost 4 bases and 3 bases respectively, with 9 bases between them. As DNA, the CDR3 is TGCAGCGTTGGAGGGGCGGACTATGGCTACACCTTC. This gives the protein CSVGGADYGYTF.

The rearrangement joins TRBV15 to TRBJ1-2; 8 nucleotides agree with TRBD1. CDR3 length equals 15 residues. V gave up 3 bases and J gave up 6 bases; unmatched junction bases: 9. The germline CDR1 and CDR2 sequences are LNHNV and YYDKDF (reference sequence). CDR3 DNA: TGTGCCACCAGCAGGGAACAGGGGGTAATCGATGGCTACACCTTC. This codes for CATSREQGVIDGYTF.

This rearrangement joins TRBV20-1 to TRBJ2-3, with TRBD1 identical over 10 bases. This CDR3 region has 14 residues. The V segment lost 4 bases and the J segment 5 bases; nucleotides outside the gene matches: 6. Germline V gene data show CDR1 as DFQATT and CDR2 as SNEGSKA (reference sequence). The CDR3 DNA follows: TGCAGTGCTACTACGGACAGGGGGATAGATACGCAGTATTTT. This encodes CSATTDRGIDTQYF.

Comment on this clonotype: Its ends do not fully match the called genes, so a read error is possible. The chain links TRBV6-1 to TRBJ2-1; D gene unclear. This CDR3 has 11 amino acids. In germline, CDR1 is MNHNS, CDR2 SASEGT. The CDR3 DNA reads TGTGCCACCGCAGGATACAATGGGCAGTTCTTC. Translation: CATAGYNGQFF.

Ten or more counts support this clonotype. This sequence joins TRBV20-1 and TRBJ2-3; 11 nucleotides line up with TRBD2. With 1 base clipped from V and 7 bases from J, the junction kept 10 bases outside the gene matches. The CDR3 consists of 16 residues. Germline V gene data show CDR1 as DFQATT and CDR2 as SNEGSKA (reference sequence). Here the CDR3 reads CSARVPIAGGRNTQYF. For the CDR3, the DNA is TGCAGTGCTAGAGTTCCCATAGCGGGGGGGCGGAATACGCAGTATTTT.

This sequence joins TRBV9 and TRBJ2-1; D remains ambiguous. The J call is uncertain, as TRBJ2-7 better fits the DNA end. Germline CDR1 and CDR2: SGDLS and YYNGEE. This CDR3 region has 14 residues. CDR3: CASSVGITYNEQYF. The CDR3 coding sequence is TGTGCCAGCAGCGTAGGTATAACCTACAATGAGCAGTACTTC.

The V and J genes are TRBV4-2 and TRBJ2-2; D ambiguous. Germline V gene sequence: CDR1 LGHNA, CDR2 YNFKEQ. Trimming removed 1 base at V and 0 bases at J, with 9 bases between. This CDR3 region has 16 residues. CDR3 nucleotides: TGTGCCAGCAGCCAAGGGGGTAACGCGAACACCGGGGAGCTGTTTTTT. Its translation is CASSQGGNANTGELFF.

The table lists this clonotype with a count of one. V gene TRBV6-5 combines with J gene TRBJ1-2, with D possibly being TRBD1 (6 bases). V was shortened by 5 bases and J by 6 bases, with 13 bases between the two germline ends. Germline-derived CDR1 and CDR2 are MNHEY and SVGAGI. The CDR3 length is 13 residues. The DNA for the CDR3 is TGTGCCAGCAGTCCCCCGGACAGCAATGGCTACACCTTC. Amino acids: CASSPPDSNGYTF.

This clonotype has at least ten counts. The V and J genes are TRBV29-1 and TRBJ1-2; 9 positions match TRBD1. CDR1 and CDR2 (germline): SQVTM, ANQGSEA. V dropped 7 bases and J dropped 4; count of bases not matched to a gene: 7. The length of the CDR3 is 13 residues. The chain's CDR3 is CSAAGTGSYGYTF. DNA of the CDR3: TGCAGCGCAGCAGGGACAGGGAGCTATGGCTACACCTTC.

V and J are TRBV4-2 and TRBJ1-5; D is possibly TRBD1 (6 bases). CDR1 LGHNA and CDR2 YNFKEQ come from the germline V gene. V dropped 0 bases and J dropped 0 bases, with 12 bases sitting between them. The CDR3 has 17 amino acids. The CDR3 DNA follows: TGTGCCAGCAGCCAAGATTTGACAGGATATAGCAATCAGCCCCAGCATTTT. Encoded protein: CASSQDLTGYSNQPQHF.

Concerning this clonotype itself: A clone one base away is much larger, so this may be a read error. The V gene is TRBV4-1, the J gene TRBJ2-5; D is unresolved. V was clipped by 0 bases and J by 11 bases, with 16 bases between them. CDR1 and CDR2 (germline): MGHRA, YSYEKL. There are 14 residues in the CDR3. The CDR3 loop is CASSQDLGAYKQYF. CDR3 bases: TGCGCCAGCAGCCAAGATCTTGGTGCCTACAAGCAGTACTTC.

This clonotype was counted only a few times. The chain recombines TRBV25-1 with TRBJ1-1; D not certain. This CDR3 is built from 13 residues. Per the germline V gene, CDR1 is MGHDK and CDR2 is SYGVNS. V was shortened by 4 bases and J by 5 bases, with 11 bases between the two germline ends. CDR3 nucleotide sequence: TGTGCCAGCAGTGCTGGGGTAGGGACTGAAGCTTTCTTT. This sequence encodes CASSAGVGTEAFF.

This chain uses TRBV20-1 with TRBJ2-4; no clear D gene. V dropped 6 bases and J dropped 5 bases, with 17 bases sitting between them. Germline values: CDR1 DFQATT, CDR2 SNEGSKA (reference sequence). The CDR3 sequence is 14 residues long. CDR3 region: CSAPVVSPENIQYF. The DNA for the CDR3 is TGCAGTGCCCCCGTGGTGTCTCCAGAAAACATTCAGTACTTC.

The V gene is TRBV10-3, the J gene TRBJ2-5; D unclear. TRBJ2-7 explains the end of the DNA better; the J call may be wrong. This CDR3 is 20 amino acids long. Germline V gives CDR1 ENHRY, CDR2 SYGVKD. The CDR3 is CAISESINLNKDPVRGEQYF. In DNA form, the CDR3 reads TGTGCCATCAGTGAGTCAATCAACCTAAATAAGGACCCCGTCCGTGGCGAGCAGTACTTC.

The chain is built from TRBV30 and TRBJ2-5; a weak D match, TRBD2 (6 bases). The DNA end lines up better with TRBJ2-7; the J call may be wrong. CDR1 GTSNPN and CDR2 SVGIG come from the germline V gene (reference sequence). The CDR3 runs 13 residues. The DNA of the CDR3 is TGTGCCTGGAGTCGATCGGGAGTAGGCGAGCAGTACTTC. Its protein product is CAWSRSGVGEQYF.